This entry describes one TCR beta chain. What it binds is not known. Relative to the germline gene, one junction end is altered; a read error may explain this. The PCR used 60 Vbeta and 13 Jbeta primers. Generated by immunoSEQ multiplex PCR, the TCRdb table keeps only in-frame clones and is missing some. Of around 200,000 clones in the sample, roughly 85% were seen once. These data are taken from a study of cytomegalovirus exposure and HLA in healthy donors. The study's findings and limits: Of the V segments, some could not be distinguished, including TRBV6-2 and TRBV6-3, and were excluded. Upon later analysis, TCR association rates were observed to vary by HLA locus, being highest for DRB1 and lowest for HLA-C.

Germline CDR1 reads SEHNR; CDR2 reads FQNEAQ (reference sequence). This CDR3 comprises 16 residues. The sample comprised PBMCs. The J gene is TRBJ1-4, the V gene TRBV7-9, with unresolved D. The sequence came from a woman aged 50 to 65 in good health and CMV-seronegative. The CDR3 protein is CSSSLDVLPPGEKLFF. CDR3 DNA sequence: TGTTCCAGCAGCTTAGACGTGCTCCCACCGGGTGAAAAACTGTTTTTT.